The 24 T cell receptor beta chains below were found in one sample sequenced in a study of blood T cell repertoires in COVID-19. Profiling relied on immunoSEQ multiplex PCR, and the TCRdb table lists in-frame clones only, not all of them. Counted here are 200,000 or so clones, about nine tenths occurring once; the ten biggest clones make up more than 0.7%. The sequenced material came from peripheral blood. These receptors all come from a woman in her sixties or seventies with acute or convalescent COVID-19.

The chain uses TRBV5-1 and TRBJ1-1; no reliable D call. CDR3 length equals 13 residues. The germline gives CDR1 SGHRS, CDR2 YFSETQ. V gave up 5 bases and J gave up 0 bases, with 8 bases separating them. This CDR3 reads CASRIGVNTEAFF. CDR3 in DNA: TGCGCCAGCAGGATCGGGGTGAACACTGAAGCTTTCTTT.

This clone was seen only a few times. The chain carries TRBV14 and TRBJ1-2; 7 nucleotides agree with TRBD1. Germline lookup yields CDR1 SGHDN and CDR2 FVKESK. V shed 1 base and J 5 bases; nucleotides not matched to a gene: 7. CDR3 size: 15 residues. CDR3: CASSQGLGRGYGYTF. The CDR3 bases are TGTGCCAGCAGCCAAGGATTGGGCAGGGGGTATGGCTACACCTTC.

Points on this clone: This same CDR3 is encoded by further DNA sequences in the sample. This chain joins TRBV6-5 and TRBJ1-1, with TRBD1 matching over 10 bases. Unmatched junction bases numbered 4, after V lost 8 bases and J lost 4 bases. Germline loops: CDR1 MNHEY, CDR2 SVGAGI. The CDR3 sequence is 13 residues long. As DNA, the CDR3 is TGTGCCAGCCGCCGGGACAGGGGCACTGAAGCTTTCTTT. Protein product: CASRRDRGTEAFF.

The chain combines TRBV24-1 with TRBJ1-6, with TRBD1 matching 9 bases. Trimming at V came to 9 bases and at J to 8 bases, leaving 7 bases not matched to a gene. The CDR3 is made up of 14 amino acids. CDR1 KGHDR and CDR2 SFDVKD come from the germline V gene. The chain's CDR3 is CATRGTGTDSPLHF. In DNA form, the CDR3 reads TGTGCCACCCGCGGGACAGGGACGGATTCACCCCTCCACTTT.

A single count supports this clone. J is TRBJ2-1 and V is TRBV5-1; tentative D call: TRBD1 (5 bases). Trimming pared 6 bases from V and 4 bases from J, leaving 17 bases between. Germline CDR1 and CDR2: SGHRS and YFSETQ. The CDR3 sequence is 15 residues long. The CDR3: CASKTQAGRYNEQFF. The DNA of the CDR3 is TGCGCCAGCAAGACTCAGGCAGGGCGATACAATGAGCAGTTCTTC.

This clone was counted only a few times. The chain couples TRBV18 to TRBJ2-2, with 8 bases identical to TRBD2. Germline V gives CDR1 KGHSH, CDR2 LQKENI. The V segment lost 3 bases and the J segment 5 bases; nucleotides outside the gene matches: 8. The CDR3 has 16 amino acids. The CDR3 spells CASSPPGTRRTGELFF. For the CDR3, the DNA is TGTGCCAGCTCACCGCCCGGGACTAGGAGGACCGGGGAGCTGTTTTTT.

The J gene is TRBJ2-7, the V gene TRBV7-6, with 7 bases that match TRBD2. This CDR3 has 15 residues. The V segment lost 1 base and the J segment 2 bases; nucleotides outside the gene matches: 5. Germline CDR1 reads SGHVS; CDR2 reads FNYEAQ. CDR3 sequence reads: CASSLGAGDTYEQYF. The DNA of the CDR3 is TGTGCCAGCAGCTTAGGGGCGGGAGACACCTACGAGCAGTACTTC. The whole variable domain, filled in from reference TRBV7-6 and TRBJ2-7, reads GAGVSQSPRYKVTKRGQDVALRCDPISGHVSLYWYRQALGQGPEFLTYFNYEAQQDKSGLPNDRFSAERPEGSISTLTIQRTEQRDSAMYRCASSLGAGDTYEQYFGPGTRLTVT.

The gene calls are TRBV6-5 and TRBJ1-2, with D possibly matching TRBD1 (6 bases). Germline-derived CDR1 and CDR2 are MNHEY and SVGAGI. V lost 5 bases and J lost 4, with 11 bases in between. The CDR3 is 13 amino acids. CDR3 nucleotides: TGTGCCAGCAGTCAACAGGGAATCTATGGCTACACCTTC. Protein sequence: CASSQQGIYGYTF.

V is TRBV10-1 and J is TRBJ2-2; TRBD2 might be the D (6 bases). Germline values: CDR1 WNHNN, CDR2 SYGVQD (reference sequence). V gave up 5 bases and J gave up 7 bases, with 17 bases separating them. This CDR3 is 15 amino acids long. CDR3: CASSRAGTRDGELFF. CDR3 sequence (DNA): TGCGCCAGCAGTCGCGCCGGGACTCGGGACGGGGAGCTGTTTTTT.

This rearrangement joins TRBV9 to TRBJ2-3, with D perhaps matching TRBD2 (7 bases). The CDR3 is 17 residues long. Trimming took 2 bases from V and 3 from J, leaving 19 bases between them. In germline, CDR1 is SGDLS, CDR2 YYNGEE. The CDR3 nucleotides are TGTGCCAGCAGCGTGGAGGGGGGGACTCACCTTACAGATACGCAGTATTTT. Translating it yields CASSVEGGTHLTDTQYF.

As to this clone: The same CDR3 also results from other DNA sequences found in this sample. This chain links TRBV6-5 with TRBJ1-1; D may be TRBD1 (5 bases). This CDR3 spans 14 amino acids. The V gene lost 2 bases and the J gene lost 1 base, with 8 bases spanning the gap. Per germline, CDR1 MNHEY and CDR2 SVGAGI. The CDR3 reads CASSYGQQNTEAFF. In DNA form, the CDR3 reads TGTGCCAGCAGTTACGGACAACAGAACACTGAAGCTTTCTTT.

CDR3 nucleotides: TGTGCCAGCAGATCCGGGACAGGGGCCTACAATGAGCAGTTCTTC. Residues: CASRSGTGAYNEQFF. The chain has TRBV2 and TRBJ2-1, with 10 positions matching TRBD1. Germline V gene sequence: CDR1 SNHLY, CDR2 FYNNEI. J gave up 2 bases and V 6 bases, and 4 bases lay outside the gene matches. This CDR3 is 15 amino acids long.

This clone was detected a few times. This chain joins TRBV18 and TRBJ2-2; D is perhaps TRBD1 (6 bases). V was trimmed by 7 bases and J by 5 bases, leaving 17 bases between them. Germline V gene sequence: CDR1 KGHSH, CDR2 LQKENI. The CDR3 has 15 residues. The CDR3 DNA is TGTGCCAGCTATGAGGAACAGGGTTGGACCGGGGAGCTGTTTTTT. Protein sequence: CASYEEQGWTGELFF.

As for this clone: Other DNA sequences in this sample translate to the same CDR3. CDR3 bases: TGCGCCAGCAGCTCCTGGACAGGGCTGAACACTGAAGCTTTCTTT. Its protein is CASSSWTGLNTEAFF. The chain carries TRBV5-1 and TRBJ1-1, with 8 nucleotides matching TRBD1. This CDR3 contains 15 residues. Looked up from germline, CDR1 is SGHRS and CDR2 is YFSETQ. J gave up 0 bases and V 3 bases, and 4 bases lay outside the gene matches.

The chain carries TRBV14 and TRBJ1-2; a weak D match, TRBD1 (6 bases). The germline gives CDR1 SGHDN, CDR2 FVKESK. Trimming stripped 5 bases from V and 8 bases from J, with 15 bases between. The CDR3 extends over 13 amino acids. Here the CDR3 reads CASSSDRSRGYTF. The CDR3 DNA follows: TGTGCCAGCAGCTCGGACAGATCTAGAGGCTACACCTTC. Variable domain in full (rest from reference TRBV14 and TRBJ1-2): EAGVTQFPSHSVIEKGQTVTLRCDPISGHDNLYWYRRVMGKEIKFLLHFVKESKQDESGMPNNRFLAERTGGTYSTLKVQPAELEDSGVYFCASSSDRSRGYTFGSGTRLTVV.

The chain recombines TRBV2 with TRBJ2-7; D is unresolved. Germline V CDR1 and CDR2: SNHLY, FYNNEI. This CDR3 comprises 13 residues. V was cut by 5 bases and J by 4 bases, with 12 bases left in between. This chain's CDR3 is CASSPTPLYEQYF. CDR3 coding DNA: TGTGCCAGCAGTCCTACCCCCCTTTACGAGCAGTACTTC.

The chain couples TRBV6-6 to TRBJ1-2, with 8 bases lining up with TRBD1. This CDR3 has 15 residues. V dropped 3 bases and J dropped 0; count of bases not matched to a gene: 3. Looked up from germline, CDR1 is MNHNY and CDR2 is SVGAGI (reference sequence). The CDR3 protein is CASSYQGASNYGYTF. CDR3 DNA sequence: TGTGCCAGCAGTTATCAGGGGGCCTCTAACTATGGCTACACCTTC.

This clone was observed a handful of times. The rearrangement uses TRBV29-1 and TRBJ1-2, with D perhaps TRBD1 (6 bases). The germline CDR1 and CDR2 sequences are SQVTM and ANQGSEA. This CDR3 is 15 amino acids long. V lost 4 bases and J lost 8, with 23 bases in between. The CDR3 DNA reads TGCAGCGTTGTGACGGGGACACGGAGCGTGGAGGGCTACACCTTC. It translates to CSVVTGTRSVEGYTF.

The CDR3 coding sequence is TGTGCCAGCGGCGCTAGTAATCCCTACGAGCAGTACTTC. Residues: CASGASNPYEQYF. The V gene is TRBV6-6, the J gene TRBJ2-7; D gene uncertain. Per the germline V gene, CDR1 is MNHNY and CDR2 is SVGAGI (reference sequence). The V and J ends lost 8 bases and 2 bases respectively, with 13 bases between them. CDR3 length: 13 residues.

V usage is TRBV4-1 and J usage is TRBJ1-4, with 10 bases lining up with TRBD1. The CDR3 sequence is 17 residues long. Germline V CDR1 and CDR2: MGHRA, YSYEKL. J was trimmed by 3 bases and V by 5 bases; bases with no gene match: 9. CDR3 loop: CASSSDRGLLANEKLFF. The CDR3 DNA follows: TGCGCCAGCAGCTCTGACAGGGGGCTGTTGGCTAATGAAAAACTGTTTTTT.

The V call is TRBV6-5, the J call TRBJ1-2, with D possibly matching TRBD1 (5 bases). The CDR3 runs 14 residues. V gave up 2 bases and J gave up 1 base, with 8 bases separating them. CDR1 and CDR2 (germline): MNHEY, SVGAGI. CDR3 sequence: CASSYGGINYGYTF. CDR3 DNA sequence: TGTGCCAGCAGTTACGGGGGGATTAACTATGGCTACACCTTC.

This chain uses TRBV15 with TRBJ1-2; tentatively, D is TRBD1 (5 bases). With 3 bases removed from V and 3 bases from J, the gap between germline ends came to 14 bases. Germline V lookup: CDR1 LNHNV, CDR2 YYDKDF (reference sequence). This CDR3 has 15 amino acids. CDR3 coding DNA: TGTGCCACCAGCAGTTCTGCGGGACTCCACTATGGCTACACCTTC. It yields the protein CATSSSAGLHYGYTF.

The chain is built from TRBV5-1 and TRBJ2-1, with D maybe TRBD2 (6 bases). With 7 bases removed from V and 10 bases from J, the gap between germline ends came to 30 bases. CDR1 SGHRS and CDR2 YFSETQ come from the germline V gene. The CDR3 contains 17 residues. The CDR3 region is CASASGSVGGYRGEQFF. The CDR3 region has the DNA TGCGCCAGCGCCAGCGGGTCAGTCGGGGGATATAGAGGGGAGCAGTTCTTC.

V usage is TRBV2 and J usage is TRBJ2-7, with 7 positions matching TRBD1. Germline V gives CDR1 SNHLY, CDR2 FYNNEI. CDR3 length: 16 amino acids. V lost 5 bases to trimming and J lost 0 bases; unmatched junction nucleotides: 10. The CDR3 sequence: CASSRPGQLSSYEQYF. The CDR3 nucleotides read TGTGCCAGCAGTCGCCCGGGACAGCTGAGCTCCTACGAGCAGTACTTC.